This T cell receptor (beta chain) was obtained from a study of T-cell memory formation after mild COVID-19. Study in general: TCR clusters were mostly donor specific. General study results and limits: Pre-infection memory held some responding clones, suggesting pre-existing cross-reactive T cells responded.

This clonotype was seen only a few times. Antigen unknown. TCRdb processed the 5' RACE reads anew with MiXCR; each CDR3 protein has one entry. The sample lists approximately 260,000 distinct CDR3 sequences, 16% seen once, with roughly a fifth in the top ten. The TCR comes from a man aged 18 to 30 who had mild COVID-19 (a few samples of this study predate the infection). Cell type and time point are not known. The sample consisted of PBMCs or a T cell subset sorted from them (not recorded which).

As DNA, the CDR3 is TGCGCCAGCAGCTTTGAGGGACAGGGACTGGGTGAGCAGTTCTTC. It yields the protein CASSFEGQGLGEQFF. The chain links TRBV5-1 to TRBJ2-1; the match to TRBD1 covers 9 bases. V was clipped by 2 bases and J by 9 bases; unmatched bases: 9. This CDR3 contains 15 residues. Germline CDR1 reads SGHRS; CDR2 reads YFSETQ. The entire variable domain, with the rest obtained from reference TRBV5-1 and TRBJ2-1, is as follows: KAGVTQTPRYLIKTRGQQVTLSCSPISGHRSVSWYQQTPGQGLQFLFEYFSETQRNKGNFPGRFSGRQFSNSRSEMNVSTLELGDSALYLCASSFEGQGLGEQFFGPGTRLTVL.